Below, one TCR beta chain is given with its context. The CDR3 is made up of 16 amino acids. The data stem from a study of blood T cell repertoires in COVID-19. Study-level background: The United States, Italy and Spain were the sources of the acute and convalescent COVID-19 samples. Nucleic acid was either cDNA or gDNA, and it came from T cells, B-cell-depleted T cells, or PBMCs.

How the authors handled the data: Counts of nucleated cells, estimated from reference gene primer amplification, were obtained. Generated by immunoSEQ multiplex PCR, the TCRdb table keeps only in-frame clones and is missing some. V and J calls and clone size are those listed in that table; D and trimming were worked out from the DNA. The data show some 220,000 clones, 80% to 85% seen once. Seattle patient enrollment occurred during active infection, with longitudinal follow-up thereafter. This clonotype originated in a woman in her seventies with COVID-19, enrolled during active disease. The rearrangement links TRBV1 to TRBJ1-5. TRBV1 is a listed pseudogene. Sequenced: peripheral blood. CDR3 nucleotides: TGCACCAGCAGCCAAGAAAGTAGGGAGGGAAATCAGCCCCAGCATTTT. Protein sequence: CTSSQESREGNQPQHF.